The source of this TCR beta chain is a study of STAT3 mutations in large granular lymphocyte leukemia. Study results and caveats: Variable sampling intervals and differing treatment regimens complicated linking therapy response to TCR clonal burden changes. All newly emerging clones after therapy were STAT3 wild type. In T-cell large granular lymphocyte leukemia, about half of patients showed multiple immunodominant subclonotypes. Samples missed the first appearance of the clone.

Measured with immunoSEQ multiplex PCR; TCRdb has only the in-frame clones, and not every one. The repertoire has 35,000 to 50,000 clones, 80% to 90% of them found once; the top ten carry 0.43%. A remark on this clone: The target antigen is unknown.

The CDR3 extends over 13 amino acids. The ends lost 5 bases at V and 7 bases at J; junction bases unmatched: 5. Germline lookup yields CDR1 SGHRS and CDR2 YFSETQ. Sequenced sample: PBMCs. The receptor was isolated from a human donor with T large granular lymphocyte leukemia. Some clones in this sample may be carry-over from other donors' samples. V is TRBV5-1 and J is TRBJ2-3; 9 bases match TRBD1. DNA for the CDR3: TGCGCCAGCAGGCCGGGACAGGGTAATACGCAGTATTTT. As protein: CASRPGQGNTQYF.